Listed below are T cell receptor beta chains from one sample, sequenced in a study of CD8 T cells in ankylosing spondylitis. TCRdb reprocessed the 5' RACE reads via MiXCR and lists one record per CDR3 protein. Of about 27,000 distinct CDR3 sequences detected, roughly 7.3% appear once; the ten largest clones hold approximately 31%. Sample: blood. The origin of the receptors is a male donor with ankylosing spondylitis or in good health (not recorded which). CDR3s include the opening cysteine and the closing phenylalanine or tryptophan. D genes are given only for firm matches. Some rows mark clone size as missing; the rest say once, few, many or name a class of expanded clone.

j_call,d_call,cdr3_length,v_call,clone_size,cdr3_nt,cdr3_aa
TRBJ2-3,NA,11,TRBV6-2/TRBV6-3,NA,TGTGCCAGCAGTTATATGGATACGCAGTATTTT,CASSYMDTQYF
TRBJ2-7,TRBD2,15,TRBV7-9,few,TGTGCCAGCAGCTTAGTGACTAGCGGGATGTACGAGCAGTACTTC,CASSLVTSGMYEQYF
TRBJ2-1,NA,11,TRBV12-3/TRBV12-4,many,TGTGCCAGCAGTTCGAGCTATGAGCAGTTCTTC,CASSSSYEQFF
TRBJ2-5,NA,14,TRBV28,few,TGTGCCAGCAGTTTGGACGTGCGTTGGGAGACCCAGTACTTC,CASSLDVRWETQYF
TRBJ1-4,NA,16,TRBV7-9,NA,TGTGCCAGCAGCTTAGGGGAGGGACGGATTTATGAAAAACTGTTTTTT,CASSLGEGRIYEKLFF
TRBJ2-5,NA,14,TRBV18,NA,TGTGCCAGCTCAACCAGAGGGTACGTGGAGACCCAGTACTTC,CASSTRGYVETQYF
TRBJ2-4,TRBD1,14,TRBV7-2,few,TGTGCCAGCAGCTTAGGTGGACAGGGTTCCATTCAGTACTTC,CASSLGGQGSIQYF
TRBJ2-1,NA,15,TRBV11-2,many,TGTGCCAGCAGCACTCAGGGGGGGATCTACAATGAGCAGTTCTTC,CASSTQGGIYNEQFF
TRBJ1-5,NA,14,TRBV5-1,few,TGCGCCAGCAGCTTGGACGGGGTCAATCAGCCCCAGCATTTT,CASSLDGVNQPQHF
TRBJ1-1,NA,11,TRBV6-2/TRBV6-3,NA,TGTGCCAGCAGTTGGGGCACTGAAGCTTTCTTT,CASSWGTEAFF
TRBJ2-7,NA,12,TRBV15,NA,TGTGCCACCAGCAGAGCCGGGTACGAGCAGTACTTC,CATSRAGYEQYF
TRBJ2-1,TRBD2,17,TRBV24-1,many,TGTGCCACCAGTGATTGGGGACTAGCGGGGGCTGGGAATGAGCAGTTCTTC,CATSDWGLAGAGNEQFF
TRBJ1-1,NA,13,TRBV7-3,NA,TGTGCCAGCAGCTGGACGGTGAACACTGAAGCTTTCTTT,CASSWTVNTEAFF
TRBJ2-7,TRBD2,16,TRBV4-3,few,TGCGCCAGCAGCCGAGGTTGGCGGGAGTTCCTCTACGAGCAGTACTTC,CASSRGWREFLYEQYF
TRBJ2-1,TRBD2,15,TRBV12-3/TRBV12-4,NA,TGTGCCAGCAGGAGGAGCGGGGGCCGATACAATGAGCAGTTCTTC,CASRRSGGRYNEQFF
TRBJ2-3,TRBD1,15,TRBV28,few,TGTGCCAGCAGTTTACCAGGGGGCAGCAATCAGCCCCAGTATTTT,CASSLPGGSNQPQYF
TRBJ2-3,NA,12,TRBV27,NA,TGTGCCAGCAGTTTCGGTCGGGGTACGCAGTATTTT,CASSFGRGTQYF
TRBJ2-7,NA,11,TRBV29-1,few,TGCAGCGTGTACAGTGGCTACGAGCAGTACTTC,CSVYSGYEQYF
TRBJ2-2,NA,17,TRBV15,many,TGTGCCACCAGCGCTGAACCCCGAGGGGTTAGCACCGGGGAGCTGTTTTTT,CATSAEPRGVSTGELFF
TRBJ1-1,NA,14,TRBV7-9,few,TGTGCCAGCAACCCAGGGGCAGTCAACACTGAAGCTTTCTTT,CASNPGAVNTEAFF
TRBJ2-1,TRBD2,15,TRBV28,NA,TGTGCCAGCATAGGCGGGGGGGTCTCCTACAATGAGCAGTTCTTC,CASIGGGVSYNEQFF
TRBJ1-1,NA,13,TRBV5-1,few,TGCGCCAGCAGCTACCGATTGAACACTGAAGCTTTCTTT,CASSYRLNTEAFF
TRBJ2-7,NA,16,TRBV11-2,NA,TGTGCCAGCAGCCCGTTAAGAAGGACTTCGGCCTACGAGCAGTACTTC,CASSPLRRTSAYEQYF
TRBJ1-4,NA,14,TRBV29-1,many,TGCAGCGTTATGGAAGAAAAGGGTCCTGGGAAACTGTTTTTT,CSVMEEKGPGKLFF
TRBJ1-2,TRBD1,15,TRBV5-1,many,TGCGCCAGCAGCTTTCTACAGGGGGCTCCCAATGGCTACACCTTC,CASSFLQGAPNGYTF
TRBJ2-1,TRBD2,14,TRBV12-3/TRBV12-4,few,TGTGCCAGCAGTTTACTAGCGGGGGGGAGAGAGCAGTTCTTC,CASSLLAGGREQFF
TRBJ2-1,TRBD2,14,TRBV7-7,NA,TGTGCTAGCAGCTTTGCCGGGGGGGGTAATGAGCAGTTCTTC,CASSFAGGGNEQFF
TRBJ1-5,NA,12,TRBV29-1,NA,TGCAGCGTTGGCGGCGGGAATCAGCCCCAGCATTTT,CSVGGGNQPQHF
TRBJ1-1,NA,12,TRBV28,many,TGTGCCAGCATTGGGGGTAGCACTGAAGCTTTCTTT,CASIGGSTEAFF
TRBJ2-7,TRBD2,14,TRBV20-1,few,TGCAGTGCTAGTAAGAGCGGGAGCTCCTACGAGCAGTACTTC,CSASKSGSSYEQYF
TRBJ2-7,NA,14,TRBV5-1,many,TGCGCCAGCAGCCCCGGGGCTAGTAGCGACGAGCAGTACTTC,CASSPGASSDEQYF
TRBJ2-5,NA,14,TRBV12-3/TRBV12-4,NA,TGTGCCAGCAGTTTAGGCCCTCTTTTAGAGACCCAGTACTTC,CASSLGPLLETQYF
TRBJ1-4,NA,16,TRBV4-3,NA,TGCGCCAGCAGCCAAGCCTGGGGCGCCGGTAATGAAAAACTGTTTTTT,CASSQAWGAGNEKLFF
TRBJ2-2,TRBD1,15,TRBV20-1,few,TGCAGTGCTAGAGTCCTCGGGACAGGTGCCGGGGAGCTGTTTTTT,CSARVLGTGAGELFF
TRBJ2-3,TRBD2,18,TRBV13,few,TGTGCCAGCAGCGGTATGGCTAGCGGGAGAGGATATGGAGATACGCAGTATTTT,CASSGMASGRGYGDTQYF
TRBJ1-2,NA,13,TRBV4-2,NA,TGTGCCAGCAGCAAGACGATTAACTATGGCTACACCTTC,CASSKTINYGYTF
TRBJ2-1,NA,15,TRBV27,many,TGTGCCAGCCAAACCGGCGGGTCTGCACGCAATGAGCAGTTCTTC,CASQTGGSARNEQFF
TRBJ2-2,TRBD2,18,TRBV4-3,many,TGCGCCAGCAGCCAACTAGCGGTTTCCAAACTGAACACCGGGGAGCTGTTTTTT,CASSQLAVSKLNTGELFF
TRBJ1-3,NA,16,TRBV28,NA,TGTGCCACCTCCGGCGGGGGCAAACGTTCTGGAAACACCATATATTTT,CATSGGGKRSGNTIYF
TRBJ1-4,NA,15,TRBV4-2,NA,TGTGCCAGCAGCCAAGCTCGTCAGGGAGGTGAAAAACTGTTTTTT,CASSQARQGGEKLFF
TRBJ2-2,TRBD1,16,TRBV12-3/TRBV12-4,many,TGTGCCAGCAGTCCCTACGGGACAGTTAACACCGGGGAGCTGTTTTTT,CASSPYGTVNTGELFF
TRBJ1-1,NA,14,TRBV20-1,NA,TGCAGTGCTAGAGATCCCGGGAAGAACACTGAAGCTTTCTTT,CSARDPGKNTEAFF
TRBJ2-3,TRBD2,16,TRBV7-2,few,TGTGCCAGCAGCGCCCAGATTGAACTAGCGGGAGATACGCAGTATTTT,CASSAQIELAGDTQYF
TRBJ1-3,TRBD1,16,TRBV2,few,TGTGCCAGCAGTGAAGACAGGGGCGGCCCGGGAAACACCATATATTTT,CASSEDRGGPGNTIYF
TRBJ2-3,NA,14,TRBV7-7,NA,TGTGCTAGCAGTCCGGGAATGAGCACAGATACGCAGTATTTT,CASSPGMSTDTQYF
TRBJ1-2,TRBD1,13,TRBV12-3/TRBV12-4,NA,TGTGCCAGCAGTCGGACAGGGTCCTATGGCTACACCTTC,CASSRTGSYGYTF
TRBJ1-1,TRBD1,15,TRBV28,NA,TGTGCCAGCAGTTTAGGGACAGGGAGGGTCCCTGAAGCTTTCTTT,CASSLGTGRVPEAFF
TRBJ2-1,TRBD2,14,TRBV20-1,NA,TGCAGTGCCCGGACTAGCGGGGCACCGGATGAGCAGTTCTTC,CSARTSGAPDEQFF
TRBJ2-7,TRBD2,14,TRBV7-2,NA,TGTGCCAGCAGCCCCCAGCGGGGGACCTACGAGCAGTACTTC,CASSPQRGTYEQYF